This is a list of T cell receptor beta chains from one sample in a study of breast tumors, draining lymph nodes, adjacent tissues. Using its own MiXCR run on the multiplex PCR reads, TCRdb lists one record per CDR3 protein. The data show approximately 210,000 distinct CDR3 sequences, with less than 40% seen just once and under 4.5% held by the top ten. The specimen sequenced was axillary lymph node tissue. The receptors stem from a female donor with breast cancer. Some clones in this sample may be carry-over from other donors' samples. The CDR3 runs from the conserved cysteine through the conserved F or W. The order of the fields is V gene, clone size, J gene, D gene, CDR3 DNA, CDR3 protein. A D gene is named only where the DNA matches it firmly. Size values are once, few and many counts, or a class for expanded clones, and some rows have none.

>TRBV7-8|-|TRBJ1-2|TRBD1
TGTGCCAGCAGCTTCGACAGGGGGCGTCGTAACTATGGCTACACCTTC
CASSFDRGRRNYGYTF
>TRBV30|many|TRBJ1-3|-
TGTGCCTGGAGTGTCGGTGGGGCCAGCTCTGGAAACACCATATATTTT
CAWSVGGASSGNTIYF
>TRBV6-6|many|TRBJ2-1|TRBD2
TGTGCCAGCAGCCGGACTAGGGTTGAGCAGTTCTTC
CASSRTRVEQFF
>TRBV11-2|-|TRBJ2-7|TRBD1
TGTGCCAGCAGCCCCGGACAGGGGCACGGGCAGTACTTC
CASSPGQGHGQYF
>TRBV10-3|many|TRBJ1-5|-
TGTGCCATCAGTACGACTGTAAAAGATCAGCCCCAGCATTTT
CAISTTVKDQPQHF
>TRBV7-2|many|TRBJ2-3|-
TGTGCCAGCTTAAGGGTGGGCACAGATACGCAGTATTTT
CASLRVGTDTQYF
>TRBV10-2|many|TRBJ1-6|-
TGCGCCAGCACCTACAGGGCCAGCTCCTATAATTCACCCCTCCACTTT
CASTYRASSYNSPLHF
>TRBV2|-|TRBJ2-4|-
TGTGCCAGCAGTGAGTGGACACTAGCCAAAAACATTCAGTACTTC
CASSEWTLAKNIQYF
>TRBV12-3/TRBV12-4|many|TRBJ1-3|-
TGTGCCAGCCGCTCCTACCTTCCAAACACCATATATTTT
CASRSYLPNTIYF
>TRBV7-2|-|TRBJ2-4|TRBD2
TGTGCCAGCAGCCCGGATGCTAGCGGAGCAAACATTCAGCACTTC
CASSPDASGANIQHF
>TRBV7-9|many|TRBJ1-2|-
TGTGCCAGCAGCTTAGCACAAACGGTGAGGTCCGGCTACACCTTC
CASSLAQTVRSGYTF
>TRBV28|few|TRBJ2-7|TRBD1
TGTGCCAGCAGTTCACAGGGGAGCGAGCAGTACTTC
CASSSQGSEQYF
>TRBV4-1|-|TRBJ1-4|-
TGCGCCAGCAGCCTGGGAGGCGATGTAGAAAAACTGTTTTTT
CASSLGGDVEKLFF
>TRBV7-9|-|TRBJ1-1|-
TGTGCCAGCAGCTCCTACACAAACACTGAAGCTTTCTTT
CASSSYTNTEAFF
>TRBV24-1|many|TRBJ1-2|TRBD1
TGTGCCACCAGTGACCCCAGACAGGGTTATGGCTACACCTTC
CATSDPRQGYGYTF
>TRBV2|-|TRBJ1-6|-
TGTGCCAGCAGTGCTAGTAGCCTTGGACGCCCGAAGGGAACCTATAATTCACCCCTCCACTTT
CASSASSLGRPKGTYNSPLHF
>TRBV7-9|many|TRBJ2-5|TRBD2
TGTGCCAGCAGCCCCCGTGGGAGGGAAGAGACCCAGTACTTC
CASSPRGREETQYF
>TRBV2|few|TRBJ1-6|-
TGTGCCAGCAGGACAACCTATAATTCACCCCTCCACTTT
CASRTTYNSPLHF
>TRBV6-6|-|TRBJ1-2|-
TGTGCCAGCAGTTACGTGACGGGGGTAGGTGGCTACACCTTC
CASSYVTGVGGYTF
>TRBV11-3|many|TRBJ2-1|TRBD2
TGTGCCAGCAGCTCGGCCTTAGCGGGAAGGAATGAGCAGTTCTTC
CASSSALAGRNEQFF
>TRBV5-5|few|TRBJ2-3|TRBD1
TGTGCCAGCAGCTTGCGTCTGGCGGGACAGGTTTTAGATACGCAGTATTTT
CASSLRLAGQVLDTQYF
>TRBV12-3/TRBV12-4|many|TRBJ2-5|-
TGTGCCAGCAGTTTATCAGGGACGGAGACCCAGTACTTC
CASSLSGTETQYF
>TRBV7-8|many|TRBJ2-7|-
TGTGCCAGCAGCTTAGTGGGACCGCCGCCGTACTTC
CASSLVGPPPYF
>TRBV5-1|many|TRBJ1-2|TRBD1
TGCGCCAGCAGCTTAGGGGACAGGGCATATGGCTACACCTTC
CASSLGDRAYGYTF
>TRBV6-1|few|TRBJ2-1|-
TGTGCCAGCAGTGAAAGGGTCGGTTCCTACAATGAGCAGTTCTTC
CASSERVGSYNEQFF
>TRBV6-6|-|TRBJ2-1|TRBD1
TGTGCCAGCAGTTCCCCGGGACAGGGGTATGAGCAGTTCTTC
CASSSPGQGYEQFF
>TRBV6-4|many|TRBJ2-6|TRBD2
TGTGCCAGCAGTCCTTCACTAGCGGAGAACTCTGGGGCCAACGTCCTGACTTTC
CASSPSLAENSGANVLTF
>TRBV7-7|-|TRBJ2-5|-
TGTGCTAGCAGTTTCACCATAACCGGACAGCGGGACCAAGAGACCCAGTACTTC
CASSFTITGQRDQETQYF
>TRBV5-1|-|TRBJ2-7|TRBD2
TGCGCCAGCAGCTTGGGGGCAGGGAGGGCTGGTGAGCAGTACTTC
CASSLGAGRAGEQYF
>TRBV10-2|many|TRBJ2-3|TRBD2
TGCGCCAGCAGTGGACGAGTAGCGGGATCTGATACGCAGTATTTT
CASSGRVAGSDTQYF
>TRBV12-3/TRBV12-4|many|TRBJ2-3|TRBD1
TGTGCCAGCAGTCCCGGACAGGGGGCGTCAACAGATACGCAGTATTTT
CASSPGQGASTDTQYF
>TRBV12-3/TRBV12-4|many|TRBJ2-3|TRBD1
TGTGCCAGCAGTTCTACCGGGACAGGGCCCACAGATACGCAGTATTTT
CASSSTGTGPTDTQYF
>TRBV7-9|-|TRBJ2-5|-
TGTGCCAGCAGCTTAGCCCTAATACGACAGACGGTAGAGACCCAGTACTTC
CASSLALIRQTVETQYF
>TRBV6-1|many|TRBJ2-1|TRBD2
TGTGCCAGCAGAACCTTCAGACTAGCTGGGGGGGATGAGCAGTTCTTC
CASRTFRLAGGDEQFF
>TRBV4-2|many|TRBJ2-5|TRBD2
TGTGCCAGCAGCCCGAGACTAGCGGGGGGGCCGGAGACCCAGTACTTC
CASSPRLAGGPETQYF
>TRBV20-1|-|TRBJ2-5|TRBD1
TGCAGTGCTAGTCCGGGACAGGGTGGGGAGACCCAGTACTTC
CSASPGQGGETQYF
>TRBV6-6|-|TRBJ2-7|-
TGTGCCAGCAGTTACTCTAGGACAGCTTACGAGCAGTGCTTC
CASSYSRTAYEQCF
>TRBV27|-|TRBJ1-6|TRBD1
TGTGCCAGCAGTCCGAGACCCGGGACAGTATATAATTCACCCCTCCACTTT
CASSPRPGTVYNSPLHF
>TRBV12-3/TRBV12-4|many|TRBJ2-5|-
TGTGCCAGCAGTTTATCTAGCAGGGTAGGAGAGACCCAGTACTTC
CASSLSSRVGETQYF
>TRBV11-3|few|TRBJ2-1|TRBD2
TGTGCCAGCAGCTTTTTGACTAGCGGGAGAGTATCCTACAATGAGCAGTTCTTC
CASSFLTSGRVSYNEQFF
>TRBV7-2|-|TRBJ2-7|TRBD1
TGTGCCAGCAGACCCCTGACAGGGAAAATCTACGAGCAGTACTTC
CASRPLTGKIYEQYF
>TRBV6-1|-|TRBJ1-5|-
TGTGCCAGCAGTGAAGATTGGGGGACGAGCAATCAGCCCCAGCATTTT
CASSEDWGTSNQPQHF
>TRBV19|many|TRBJ2-2|-
TGTGCCAGTAAGCGGACAGAGCTGAACACCGGGGAGCTGTTTTTT
CASKRTELNTGELFF
>TRBV19|many|TRBJ1-5|-
TGTGCCAGTAGTATCGACCGGAGAAAGACCGCCCAGCATTTT
CASSIDRRKTAQHF
>TRBV19|many|TRBJ1-4|TRBD1
TGTGCCAGTAGTCGCGCAGGGGGTGGTGAAAAACTGTTTTTT
CASSRAGGGEKLFF
>TRBV11-2|many|TRBJ2-5|TRBD2
TGTGCCAGCAAACGTAGCGGGGGGGTGGAGACCCAGTACTTC
CASKRSGGVETQYF
>TRBV9|many|TRBJ1-3|-
TGTGCCAGCAGCGGTTTTGGGACCTCGGGAGGAAACACCATATATTTT
CASSGFGTSGGNTIYF
>TRBV12-3/TRBV12-4|-|TRBJ2-7|TRBD1
TGTGCCAGCAGTTTGACAGGGGGACACGAGCAGTACTTC
CASSLTGGHEQYF
>TRBV19|-|TRBJ2-1|-
TGTGCCAGTAGCATAGATTTGGACAGACTAAATGGGCAGTTCTTC
CASSIDLDRLNGQFF
>TRBV19|-|TRBJ1-5|-
TGTGCCAGTAGTATAGGGACAGACTATCAGTCCCAGCATTTT
CASSIGTDYQSQHF
>TRBV6-5|many|TRBJ2-7|TRBD2
TGTGCCAGCAGTTATAAAGGTAGCGGGTTGGTCGAGCAGTACTTC
CASSYKGSGLVEQYF
>TRBV10-2|-|TRBJ2-5|-
TGCGCCAGCAGTGATCAGGGGACCCAGTACTTC
CASSDQGTQYF
>TRBV18|many|TRBJ1-2|-
TGTGCCAGCTCACCAGTTCCTTTAGGAGGCTACACCTTC
CASSPVPLGGYTF
>TRBV30|few|TRBJ2-1|-
TGTGCCTGGACCGTAAAAGGTTCGCGGGCCTACAATGAGCAGTTCTTC
CAWTVKGSRAYNEQFF
>TRBV2|many|TRBJ2-1|-
TGTGCCAGCAGACAGCGAGGAAATTGGAACAATGAGCAGTTCTTC
CASRQRGNWNNEQFF
>TRBV7-9|-|TRBJ2-2|-
TGTGCCAGCAGCTTAGATGGAGGGTACGGGGAGCTGTTTTTT
CASSLDGGYGELFF
>TRBV5-4|-|TRBJ2-3|TRBD2
TGTGCCAGCAGCTTGGCACTAGCGGATAGCACAGATACGCAGTATTTT
CASSLALADSTDTQYF
>TRBV10-3|many|TRBJ1-2|-
TGTGCCATCAGTGGCGGGGCAGAAGGGGAATATGGCTACACCTTC
CAISGGAEGEYGYTF
>TRBV6-1|-|TRBJ2-2|TRBD2
TGTGCCAGCATCTTTGAGGGAGGGGTCAATACCGGGGAGCTGTTTTTT
CASIFEGGVNTGELFF
>TRBV27|-|TRBJ2-3|TRBD1
TGTGCCAGCAGTGTACAGGGGAGTAGGACAGATACGCAGTATTTT
CASSVQGSRTDTQYF